These 32 T cell receptor beta chains share one sample of origin, sequenced in a study of CD8 T cells in Susac syndrome. RNA totalling about 0.45 to 1 ug underwent reverse transcription with random hexamers. TCRdb called the immunoSEQ multiplex PCR reads again in MiXCR, with one record for every CDR3 protein. The sample holds about 430,000 distinct CDR3 sequences; roughly 85% are singletons and the top ten take about 0.1%. The sample taken for sequencing was CD8+ T cells from PBMCs. These receptor sequences come from a human donor with multiple sclerosis.

The chain recombines TRBV29-1 with TRBJ1-1; no definite D call. Trimming took off 5 bases at V and 9 bases at J, with 13 bases between the two ends. Germline-derived CDR1 and CDR2 are SQVTM and ANQGSEA. This CDR3 has 11 amino acids. CDR3 sequence (DNA): TGCAGCGTTAACAGAGTCGAGCAAGCTTTCTTT. This sequence encodes CSVNRVEQAFF.

The chain links TRBV27 to TRBJ2-7; 10 nucleotides agree with TRBD1. CDR1 and CDR2 (germline): MNHEY, SMNVEV (reference sequence). J lost 3 bases, V lost 5 bases, and 4 bases had no gene match. The CDR3 sequence is 14 residues long. CDR3 amino acids: CASSPDRGLYEQYF. The DNA of the CDR3 is TGTGCCAGCAGTCCCGACAGGGGGCTCTACGAGCAGTACTTC.

The chain recombines TRBV30 with TRBJ1-5; D not resolved. Trimming cost V 5 bases and J 0 bases, with 11 bases left between them. Germline V CDR1 and CDR2: GTSNPN, SVGIG (reference sequence). CDR3 length: 14 amino acids. The CDR3 region is CAWGAGDSNQPQHF. CDR3 nucleotides: TGTGCCTGGGGCGCCGGGGATAGCAATCAGCCCCAGCATTTT.

To note about this clonotype: Relative to the germline gene, one junction end is altered; a read error may explain this. The rearrangement uses TRBV7-7 and TRBJ1-1; D is undetermined. The germline CDR1 and CDR2 sequences are SSHAT and FNYEAQ (reference sequence). This CDR3 is built from 14 residues. CDR3 sequence: CASSFEPVNTEAFF. CDR3 DNA sequence: TGTGCTAGCAGCTTCGAGCCGGTGAACACTGAAGCTTTCTTT.

The chain employs TRBV5-1 and TRBJ1-1, with TRBD1 as a possible D gene (5 bases). The CDR3 runs 14 residues. Germline lookup yields CDR1 SGHRS and CDR2 YFSETQ. V lost 1 base to trimming and J lost 4 bases, with 11 bases between them. Written as DNA, the CDR3 is TGCGCCAGCAGCTTGAGTGACAGCGGCACTGAAGCTTTCTTT. Amino acids: CASSLSDSGTEAFF.

The V and J genes are TRBV12-3 or TRBV12-4 and TRBJ1-4; a weak D match, TRBD1 (5 bases). The CDR3 is 13 amino acids. Trimming removed 3 bases from V and 6 bases from J, with 8 bases in between. The CDR3 reads CASSFGGYEKLFF. CDR3 sequence (DNA): TGTGCCAGCAGTTTTGGGGGGTATGAAAAACTGTTTTTT.

The chain recombines TRBV4-1 with TRBJ2-2, with D possibly matching TRBD2 (7 bases). The CDR3 spans 16 residues. Per the germline V gene, CDR1 is MGHRA and CDR2 is YSYEKL. The V end was cut by 6 bases, the J end by 9 bases, with 23 bases between. CDR3 protein: CASSPIVGGGDRELFF. The CDR3 bases are TGCGCCAGCAGTCCAATCGTAGGGGGAGGGGACCGGGAGCTGTTTTTT.

The chain combines TRBV29-1 with TRBJ1-1, with TRBD1 matching over 7 bases. This CDR3 is 12 amino acids long. V was clipped by 4 bases and J by 4 bases; unmatched bases: 3. Germline V gives CDR1 SQVTM, CDR2 ANQGSEA. CDR3 nucleotide sequence: TGCAGCGTTGGAGGGGGCCCCACTGAAGCTTTCTTT. It codes for CSVGGGPTEAFF.

The chain recombines TRBV12-3 or TRBV12-4 with TRBJ2-2; D ambiguous. This CDR3 has 15 residues. V was cut by 6 bases and J by 0 bases, with 11 bases left in between. The CDR3 reads CASRPQAPNTGELFF. In DNA, the CDR3 is TGTGCCAGCAGACCCCAGGCCCCGAACACCGGGGAGCTGTTTTTT.

The chain couples TRBV3-1 to TRBJ1-1, with D uncertain. This CDR3 region has 15 residues. Trimming stripped 0 bases from V and 8 bases from J, with 16 bases between. The germline V gene has CDR1 LGHDT and CDR2 YNNKEL (reference sequence). The CDR3 sequence is CASSQESNSITEAFF. For the CDR3, the DNA is TGTGCCAGCAGCCAAGAAAGTAACAGTATAACAGAAGCTTTCTTT.

The rearrangement links TRBV12-3 or TRBV12-4 to TRBJ2-7; D not certain. The CDR3 spans 13 residues. V was pared by 2 bases and J by 0 bases, with 5 bases between. As DNA, the CDR3 is TGTGCCAGCAGTTTAATTGTCTCCTACGAGCAGTACTTC. As protein: CASSLIVSYEQYF.

This chain connects TRBV2 to TRBJ1-1, with D possibly being TRBD1 (5 bases). Trimming took 6 bases from V and 1 from J, leaving 12 bases between them. This CDR3 comprises 14 residues. Looked up from germline, CDR1 is SNHLY and CDR2 is FYNNEI. CDR3 sequence (DNA): TGTGCCAGCAGGGGAGGGACGGGGAACACTGAAGCTTTCTTT. It encodes CASRGGTGNTEAFF.

The chain carries TRBV6-1 and TRBJ2-2, with 12 positions matching TRBD2. V lost 6 bases, J lost 4 bases, and 9 bases stayed unmatched. The CDR3 has 17 amino acids. Germline V gives CDR1 MNHNS, CDR2 SASEGT. CDR3 region: CASRPGLAGSSTGELFF. In DNA, the CDR3 is TGTGCCAGCAGACCGGGACTAGCGGGCTCTAGCACCGGGGAGCTGTTTTTT.

This clonotype was seen only once. Compared with germline, one end of the junction differs, possibly owing to a read error. This chain links TRBV12-3 or TRBV12-4 with TRBJ1-5; no firm D call. The CDR3 runs to 14 residues. The CDR3 coding sequence is TGTGCCAGCAGTTTATTGGTAGGCAATCAGCACCAGCATTTT. Its protein product is CASSLLVGNQHQHF.

The V and J genes are TRBV4-1 and TRBJ2-7, with TRBD1 matching 9 bases. CDR3 length equals 16 residues. V shed 1 base and J 2 bases; nucleotides not matched to a gene: 6. Germline V CDR1 and CDR2: MGHRA, YSYEKL. The CDR3 DNA follows: TGCGCCAGCAGCCAAGTGTTGACAGGGGGAACCTACGAGCAGTACTTC. Protein sequence: CASSQVLTGGTYEQYF.

CDR3 DNA sequence: TGTGCCAGCAGTGGAACAACGGACAATGGCTACACCTTC. This codes for CASSGTTDNGYTF. This sequence joins TRBV2 and TRBJ1-2; TRBD1 is a possible D gene (5 bases). The V end lost 4 bases, the J end lost 6 bases, and 12 bases lay between the germline ends. This CDR3 comprises 13 residues. The V gene's germline CDR1 is SNHLY and CDR2 FYNNEI.

In its sample, this clonotype was seen once. The V call is TRBV6-5, the J call TRBJ1-2, with a weak D call TRBD1 (6 bases). Trimming took 6 bases from V and 5 from J, leaving 19 bases between them. CDR3 length equals 15 residues. Looked up from germline, CDR1 is MNHEY and CDR2 is SVGAGI. This CDR3 reads CASSNEFTGLYGYTF. In DNA form, the CDR3 reads TGTGCCAGCAGCAACGAATTTACAGGGTTGTATGGCTACACCTTC.

The CDR3, as DNA: TGTGCCAGTAGTATAGGGAGTGGCGATGAGCAGTTCTTC. Translated: CASSIGSGDEQFF. The chain is built from TRBV19 and TRBJ2-1; D ambiguous. V shed 1 base and J shed 8 bases, with 9 bases lying between them. The CDR3 contains 13 residues. The germline CDR1 and CDR2 sequences are LNHDA and SQIVND (reference sequence).

The chain has TRBV27 and TRBJ2-5, with D maybe TRBD2 (5 bases). V lost 2 bases and J lost 5, with 9 bases in between. Germline lookup yields CDR1 MNHEY and CDR2 SMNVEV (reference sequence). The CDR3 totals 13 residues. CDR3 sequence (DNA): TGTGCCAGCAGTTTAACGGGGTCGGAGACCCAGTACTTC. Protein sequence: CASSLTGSETQYF.

The rearrangement links TRBV7-9 to TRBJ2-5; the D gene is possibly TRBD1 (8 bases). Trimming took off 5 bases at V and 5 bases at J, with 18 bases between the two ends. The CDR3 spans 15 residues. Germline V gene sequence: CDR1 SEHNR, CDR2 FQNEAQ (reference sequence). Here the CDR3 DNA reads TGTGCCAGCAGCCCCCCGGACAGGGAGGGGGAGACCCAGTACTTC. Its translation is CASSPPDREGETQYF. Looking up the rest from reference TRBV7-9 and TRBJ2-5 gives the full variable domain: DTGVSQNPRHKITKRGQNVTFRCDPISEHNRLYWYRQTLGQGPEFLTYFQNEAQLEKSRLLSDRFSAERPKGSFSTLEIQRTEQGDSAMYLCASSPPDREGETQYFGPGTRLLVL.

The DNA of the CDR3 is TGTGCCAGTAGTCAAGCAAAGGATTCACCCCTCCACTTT. Translating it yields CASSQAKDSPLHF. The V gene is TRBV19, the J gene TRBJ1-6; no clear D gene. Deletions cut 5 bases from V and 8 bases from J, with 10 bases between. CDR1 and CDR2 from the germline V gene are LNHDA and SQIVND (reference sequence). The CDR3 spans 13 residues. The whole variable domain, remainder taken from reference TRBV19 and TRBJ1-6, is DGGITQSPKYLFRKEGQNVTLSCEQNLNHDAMYWYRQDPGQGLRLIYYSQIVNDFQKGDIAEGYSVSREKKESFPLTVTSAQKNPTAFYLCASSQAKDSPLHFGNGTRLTVT.

The chain couples TRBV30 to TRBJ1-2; D may be TRBD1 (6 bases). Germline lookup yields CDR1 GTSNPN and CDR2 SVGIG (reference sequence). V was pared by 3 bases and J by 2 bases, with 13 bases between. This CDR3 spans 14 amino acids. This chain's CDR3 is CAWSEGRGNYGYTF. The DNA for the CDR3 is TGTGCCTGGAGCGAAGGCAGGGGAAACTATGGCTACACCTTC.

The rearrangement uses TRBV28 and TRBJ2-7; D gene unclear. The CDR3 contains 13 residues. Trimming stripped 6 bases from V and 4 bases from J, with 13 bases between. Germline CDR1 and CDR2: MDHEN and SYDVKM. The CDR3 DNA follows: TGTGCCAGCAGCAACCATGGGGAATACGAGCAGTACTTC. Translation gives CASSNHGEYEQYF.

The chain carries TRBV12-3 or TRBV12-4 and TRBJ2-7; the match to TRBD2 covers 9 bases. The CDR3 is 15 residues long. Unmatched junction bases numbered 4, after V lost 2 bases and J lost 2 bases. The CDR3 region is CASSLTLAGPYEQYF. CDR3 nucleotides: TGTGCCAGCAGTTTAACCCTAGCGGGGCCCTACGAGCAGTACTTC.

This chain's CDR3 is CASSFSTRGTGNNEQFF. CDR3 DNA: TGTGCCAGCAGCTTCTCCACCAGGGGGACAGGCAACAATGAGCAGTTCTTC. The chain combines TRBV7-9 with TRBJ2-1; 8 positions match TRBD1. The trim removed 3 bases at V and 5 bases at J, leaving 12 bases unmatched. Per germline, CDR1 SEHNR and CDR2 FQNEAQ (reference sequence). This CDR3 spans 17 amino acids.

The rearrangement joins TRBV20-1 to TRBJ2-5, with 14 bases identical to TRBD2. CDR1 DFQATT and CDR2 SNEGSKA come from the germline V gene (reference sequence). V lost 6 bases, J lost 0 bases, and 9 bases stayed unmatched. The CDR3 is made up of 17 amino acids. The CDR3 region is CSAPGLAGGGYQETQYF. The CDR3 DNA sequence: TGCAGTGCCCCAGGACTAGCGGGAGGAGGGTACCAAGAGACCCAGTACTTC.

The gene calls are TRBV12-3 or TRBV12-4 and TRBJ1-2; 8 nucleotides match TRBD1. The CDR3 is made up of 15 amino acids. V trimming: 6 bases; J trimming: 1 base; junction bases outside the gene matches: 7. The CDR3 loop is CASSFRDRFNYGYTF. DNA for the CDR3: TGTGCCAGCAGCTTCCGGGACAGGTTTAACTATGGCTACACCTTC.

The rearrangement joins TRBV6-1 to TRBJ1-4, with 7 bases fitting TRBD1. V gave up 6 bases and J gave up 4 bases; unmatched junction bases: 5. CDR1 MNHNS and CDR2 SASEGT come from the germline V gene. This CDR3 has 14 amino acids. The CDR3 nucleotides are TGTGCCAGCAGACCGGGACAGATTAATGAAAAACTGTTTTTT. It is translated as CASRPGQINEKLFF.

CDR3 in amino acids: CASSSPKTRLEPYEQYF. The CDR3 bases are TGCGCCAGCAGCTCCCCGAAGACGCGGCTGGAACCCTACGAGCAGTACTTC. This sequence joins TRBV5-1 and TRBJ2-7; D gene uncertain. CDR1 SGHRS and CDR2 YFSETQ come from the germline V gene. The CDR3 is made up of 17 amino acids. Trimming left V 3 bases short and J 2 bases short, with 21 bases between.

V and J are TRBV7-2 and TRBJ2-1; possibly TRBD1 for D (6 bases). The V end lost 5 bases, the J end lost 5 bases, and 13 bases lay between the germline ends. Germline V gives CDR1 SGHTA, CDR2 FQGNSA. This CDR3 has 14 residues. CDR3: CASSPRTADNEQFF. The CDR3 coding sequence is TGTGCCAGCAGCCCTAGGACAGCGGACAATGAGCAGTTCTTC.

The chain combines TRBV19 with TRBJ1-2; D perhaps matches TRBD1 (6 bases). This CDR3 spans 12 amino acids. Trimming took 7 bases from V and 4 from J, leaving 10 bases between them. The germline V gene encodes CDR1 LNHDA and CDR2 SQIVND (reference sequence). The CDR3 region is CASIGQPYGYTF. The CDR3 bases are TGTGCCAGTATTGGACAGCCCTATGGCTACACCTTC.

The V gene is TRBV10-3, the J gene TRBJ2-7; D is uncertain. Germline loops: CDR1 ENHRY, CDR2 SYGVKD. This CDR3 has 14 residues. Between the trimmed V and J ends, which lost 4 bases and 6 bases, there was a span of 16 bases. CDR3 in amino acids: CAISVDDHSGEQYF. The CDR3 DNA is TGTGCCATCAGTGTAGATGACCACTCAGGCGAGCAGTACTTC.